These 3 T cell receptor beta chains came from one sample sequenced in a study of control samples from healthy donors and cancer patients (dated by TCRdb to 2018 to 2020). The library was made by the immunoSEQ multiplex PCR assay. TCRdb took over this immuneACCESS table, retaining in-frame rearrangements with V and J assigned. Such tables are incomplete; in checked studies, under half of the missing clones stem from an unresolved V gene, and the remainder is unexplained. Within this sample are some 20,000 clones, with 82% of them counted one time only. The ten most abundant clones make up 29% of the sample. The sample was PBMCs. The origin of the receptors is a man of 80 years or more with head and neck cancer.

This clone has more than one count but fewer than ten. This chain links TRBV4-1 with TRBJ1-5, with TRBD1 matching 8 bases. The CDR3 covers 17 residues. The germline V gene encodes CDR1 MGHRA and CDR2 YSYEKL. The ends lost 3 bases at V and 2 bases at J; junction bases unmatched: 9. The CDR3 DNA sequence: TGCGCCAGCAGCCAGGAGGACAGGGAATCGGGCAATCAGCCCCAGCATTTT. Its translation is CASSQEDRESGNQPQHF.

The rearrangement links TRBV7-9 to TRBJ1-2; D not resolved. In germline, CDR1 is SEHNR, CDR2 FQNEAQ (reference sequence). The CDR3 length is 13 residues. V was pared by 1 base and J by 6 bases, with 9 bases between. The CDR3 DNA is TGTGCCAGCAGCTTAGTGACTGAGGATGGCTACACCTTC. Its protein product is CASSLVTEDGYTF.

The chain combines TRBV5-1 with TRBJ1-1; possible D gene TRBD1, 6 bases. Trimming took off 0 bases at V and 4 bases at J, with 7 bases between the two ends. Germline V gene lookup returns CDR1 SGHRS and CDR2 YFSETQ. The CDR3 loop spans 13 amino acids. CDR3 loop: CASSLDRVTEAFF. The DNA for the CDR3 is TGCGCCAGCAGCTTGGACAGGGTCACTGAAGCTTTCTTT. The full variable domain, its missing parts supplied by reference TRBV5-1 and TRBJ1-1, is KAGVTQTPRYLIKTRGQQVTLSCSPISGHRSVSWYQQTPGQGLQFLFEYFSETQRNKGNFPGRFSGRQFSNSRSEMNVSTLELGDSALYLCASSLDRVTEAFFGQGTRLTVV.